This T cell receptor beta chain comes out of a study of T cell responses to AZD1222 COVID-19 vaccine. This clone was seen more than once but under ten times. Its antigen remains unidentified. General study results and limits: Repertoire sampling happened only post peak T cell response.

Repertoires were generated with immunoSEQ multiplex PCR, while TCRdb's copy carries only in-frame clones and drops some. The sample has 70,000 to 95,000 clones; roughly nine tenths are singletons. The germline V gene encodes CDR1 SGHTS and CDR2 YDEGEE. The length of the CDR3 is 14 residues. Trimming stripped 2 bases from V and 9 bases from J, with 17 bases between. This TCR was recovered from an adult who received the AZD1222 COVID-19 vaccine. The V call is TRBV5-8, the J call TRBJ1-2; D not certain. Sequencing was performed on peripheral blood, taken 28 days after the second AZD1222 dose. This CDR3 reads CASSFYSLAISYTF. CDR3 DNA sequence: TGTGCCAGCAGCTTTTACAGCCTAGCTATAAGCTACACCTTC.